What follows describes a single TCR beta chain. The sample is drawn from a study of cytomegalovirus exposure and HLA in healthy donors. Trimming cost V 0 bases and J 2 bases, with 15 bases left between them. The V gene's germline CDR1 is GTSNPN and CDR2 SVGIG (reference sequence). This CDR3 is built from 16 residues. The PCR employed 60 Vbeta primers together with 13 Jbeta primers. Clones were sequenced by immunoSEQ multiplex PCR, and TCRdb holds only the in-frame ones, with some missing. The table lists some 90,000 clones, 65% to 85% of them singletons. This receptor was obtained from a female donor in good health and CMV-seropositive. The sequencing input was PBMCs. The rearrangement links TRBV30 to TRBJ2-3; D is uncertain. CDR3 region: CAWSVPAVVPTDTQYF. The CDR3 nucleotides are TGTGCCTGGAGTGTACCCGCAGTCGTACCCACAGATACGCAGTATTTT.